This is a list of T cell receptor beta chains from one sample in a study of blood T cell repertoires in COVID-19. The data were produced by immunoSEQ multiplex PCR, yet TCRdb's version contains in-frame clones alone and is incomplete. This table has approximately 210,000 clones, 89% appearing once. The sample comprised PBMCs or T cells enriched from blood (not recorded which). These receptors were taken from a woman between 18 and 30 years old who had recovered from COVID-19. CDR3s include the opening cysteine and the closing phenylalanine or tryptophan. D genes are given only for firm matches. Rows may omit the clone size; those that give it use once, few, many or a size class.

TRBJ1-2 | few | TRBD1 | TRBV7-9 | TGTGCCAGCAGCCCTGCGGTGGCAGGGGGCGCGGGCTACACCTTC | CASSPAVAGGAGYTF
TRBJ1-2 | - | - | TRBV7-9 | TGTGCCAGCAGCTTAGGAGCGGGGGCGGACGGCTACACCTTC | CASSLGAGADGYTF
TRBJ1-1 | - | - | TRBV5-5 | TGTGCCAGCAGCCTCCCGGGGGGACCGAACACTGAAGCTTTCTTT | CASSLPGGPNTEAFF
TRBJ2-1 | once | TRBD2 | TRBV11-2 | TGTGCCAGCAGCCCGATAGCGGGGGGGCCCCATGAGCAGTTCTTC | CASSPIAGGPHEQFF
TRBJ1-5 | - | TRBD1 | TRBV6-5 | TGTGCCAGCAGTTCCCAGGGGGAGAGTCAGCCCCAGCATTTT | CASSSQGESQPQHF
TRBJ2-7 | - | - | TRBV5-1 | TGCGCCAGCAGCTTGGCCAGGGGGGTTTCCTACGAGCAGTACTTC | CASSLARGVSYEQYF
TRBJ1-1 | - | - | TRBV7-9 | TGTGCCAGCAGCTTAGATAGATACACTGAAGCTTTCTTT | CASSLDRYTEAFF
TRBJ1-1 | - | - | TRBV19 | TGTGCCAGTACCGGACAGCTGAACACTGAAGCTTTCTTT | CASTGQLNTEAFF
TRBJ1-2 | - | - | TRBV5-6 | TGTGCCAGCAGCTTGAGACAGGCCTATAACTATGGCTACACCTTC | CASSLRQAYNYGYTF
TRBJ2-1 | - | TRBD2 | TRBV6-5 | TGTGCCAGTAGAGCACTAGCGGGGGGTTACAATGAGCAGTTCTTC | CASRALAGGYNEQFF
TRBJ2-7 | once | TRBD2 | TRBV3-1/TRBV3-2 | TGTGCCAGCAGCCAACTAGCGGGGTACGAGCAGTACTTC | CASSQLAGYEQYF
TRBJ1-1 | - | - | TRBV5-1 | TGCGCCAGCAGCTTTGAAGGGAGAGGCACTGAAGCTTTCTTT | CASSFEGRGTEAFF
TRBJ1-4 | - | - | TRBV6-4 | - | CASSTSTGPNEKLFF
TRBJ2-1 | - | - | TRBV7-9 | TGTGCCAGCAGCTTAGAGTGGGGGCCGTACAATGAGCAGTTCTTC | CASSLEWGPYNEQFF
TRBJ2-3 | - | TRBD2 | TRBV29-1 | TGCAGCGTTAGGACTAGCGGGGGGACCGATACGCAGTATTTT | CSVRTSGGTDTQYF
TRBJ2-7 | - | - | TRBV6-5 | TGTGCCAGCAGTTACCCAGGAACCTACGAGCAGTACTTC | CASSYPGTYEQYF
TRBJ2-7 | - | - | TRBV3-1/TRBV3-2 | TGTGCCAGCAGCCAAGCCGGGTCCTACGAGCAGTACTTC | CASSQAGSYEQYF
TRBJ2-1 | - | - | TRBV14 | TGTGCCAGCAGCCAAGACAGGGAACGCTACAATGAGCAGTTCTTC | CASSQDRERYNEQFF
TRBJ2-3 | few | TRBD2 | TRBV13 | TGTGCCAGCAGCTTATGGAGTAGCGGGGGGCTTAGCACAGATACGCAGTATTTT | CASSLWSSGGLSTDTQYF
TRBJ2-7 | - | TRBD1 | TRBV28 | TGTGCCAGCAGTTTAGGGACAGGGGGTTACGAGCAGTACTTC | CASSLGTGGYEQYF
TRBJ2-1 | - | TRBD1 | TRBV19 | TGTGCCAGTAGCTGGGACAGGGGTAATGAGCAGTTCTTC | CASSWDRGNEQFF
TRBJ1-1 | - | - | TRBV5-1 | TGCGCCAGCCTTGATGGCTTTGAAGCTTTCTTT | CASLDGFEAFF
TRBJ1-6 | - | TRBD1 | TRBV28 | TGTGCCAGCCAGGGGGGCTCACCCCTCCACTTT | CASQGGSPLHF
TRBJ2-3 | - | - | TRBV18 | TGTGCCAGCTCATCAGCGGTTTACACAGATACGCAGTATTTT | CASSSAVYTDTQYF
TRBJ1-1 | - | - | TRBV7-2 | TGTGCCAGCAGCTTAAAGCAGGGGAACACTGAAGCTTTCTTT | CASSLKQGNTEAFF
TRBJ1-1 | - | - | TRBV29-1 | TGCAGCGTTGAAGATTACCTAAGGAACACTGAAGCTTTCTTT | CSVEDYLRNTEAFF
TRBJ1-2 | - | - | TRBV6-5 | TGTGCCAGCAGTTCCCCCTGGGAGGGACATGGCTACACCTTC | CASSSPWEGHGYTF
TRBJ1-6 | - | - | TRBV6-5 | TGTGCCAGCAGTAACCTCCGGAGGCAAAATTCACCCCTCCACTTT | CASSNLRRQNSPLHF
TRBJ2-7 | - | - | TRBV21-1 | TGTGCCAGCAGACCAACCGGGACAGGGGGCGACGAGCAGTACTTC | CASRPTGTGGDEQYF
TRBJ2-2 | - | TRBD2 | TRBV30 | TGTGCCTGGAGGAGACCGGGACTAGCGGGGGATACCGGGGAGCTGTTTTTT | CAWRRPGLAGDTGELFF
TRBJ1-6 | - | - | TRBV30 | TGTGCCTGTCGCCCGCCGGGACACGAAAGGAATTCACCCCTCCACTTT | CACRPPGHERNSPLHF
TRBJ2-7 | - | - | TRBV11-2 | TGTGCCAGCAGCTTCGTAGACGCCCTCAGAGGGGAGCAGTACTTC | CASSFVDALRGEQYF
TRBJ1-5 | - | - | TRBV28 | TGTGCCAGCAGACCGGGATTCAATCAGCCCCAGCATTTT | CASRPGFNQPQHF
TRBJ1-2 | - | - | TRBV29-1 | TGCAGCGTTGAAATGCGGGGGGCGGGTGGCTACACCTTC | CSVEMRGAGGYTF
TRBJ2-7 | - | - | TRBV19 | TGTGCCAGTAGTTTCAGGGGGGATACCTACGAGCAGTACTTC | CASSFRGDTYEQYF
TRBJ1-2 | - | - | TRBV19 | TGTGCCAGTAGTATTCTGGAGACAGCCTACTATGGCTACACCTTC | CASSILETAYYGYTF
TRBJ2-1 | - | TRBD1 | TRBV6-6 | TGTGCCAGCAGTTACCCTACAGGGGGCGATGAGCAGTTCTTC | CASSYPTGGDEQFF
TRBJ1-2 | - | - | TRBV7-2 | TGTGCCAGCAGGCCGACAGGCTCCTATGGCTACACCTTC | CASRPTGSYGYTF
TRBJ1-6 | - | - | TRBV5-5 | TGTGCCAGCAGGGGGAGCTCCTATAATTCACCCCTCCACTTT | CASRGSSYNSPLHF
TRBJ1-2 | - | TRBD1 | TRBV28 | TGTGCCACCACAGGGGGCGGAGGGGATGGCTACACCTTC | CATTGGGGDGYTF
TRBJ2-1 | - | TRBD2 | TRBV5-5 | TGTGCCAGCAGCTTGCACCGGGGGAGGGCCAATGAGCAGTTCTTC | CASSLHRGRANEQFF
TRBJ2-3 | - | - | TRBV2 | TGTGCCAGCAGTGAGAGGGGGGGAGGGATTGTTACAGATACGCAGTATTTT | CASSERGGGIVTDTQYF
TRBJ2-6 | few | - | TRBV28 | TGTGCCAGCAGTGGACGCCGGGACACCACCTCCTCTGGGGCCAACGTCCTGACTTTC | CASSGRRDTTSSGANVLTF
TRBJ1-6 | - | - | TRBV30 | TGTGCCTGGAGTACGCGAGAATTTTCACCCCTCCACTTT | CAWSTREFSPLHF
TRBJ1-2 | - | TRBD1 | TRBV9 | TGTGCCAGCAGCGTAGAGGGACAGGGATTTCGTGGCTACACCTTC | CASSVEGQGFRGYTF
TRBJ2-4 | - | TRBD2 | TRBV4-2 | TGTGCCAGCAGCCAAGACCCCAGTTCTAGCGGTGTAGCCAAAAACATTCAGTACTTC | CASSQDPSSSGVAKNIQYF
TRBJ1-6 | - | TRBD1 | TRBV19 | TGTGCCAGTTCAACAGGGGTAGGATCACCCCTCCACTTT | CASSTGVGSPLHF
TRBJ1-1 | - | - | TRBV27 | TGTGCCAGCAGTTCCACCGGGGGGACGGCTTTCTTT | CASSSTGGTAFF
TRBJ2-3 | - | - | TRBV11-3 | TGTGCCAGCAGCTACCGCGGGGTTACAGATACGCAGTATTTT | CASSYRGVTDTQYF
TRBJ2-7 | few | TRBD1 | TRBV5-1 | TGCGCCAGCTCCCCTCTTGGGACAGGGGTGTACGAGCAGTACTTC | CASSPLGTGVYEQYF
TRBJ1-2 | - | - | TRBV4-1 | TGCGCCAGCAGCCAAGATCGTGGAGGGCTCTATGGCTACACCTTC | CASSQDRGGLYGYTF
TRBJ2-1 | - | - | TRBV9 | TGTGCCAGCAGCGTACTGGGGCCGAATGAGCAGTTCTTC | CASSVLGPNEQFF
TRBJ2-1 | - | - | TRBV7-6 | TGTGCCAGCAGCTTAGCTAGCCTAGCAGGATACAATGAGCAGTTCTTC | CASSLASLAGYNEQFF
TRBJ2-2 | - | TRBD2 | TRBV6-2/TRBV6-3 | TGTGCCAGCAGTTACTCTAGCGGGCGGACCGGGGAGCTGTTTTTT | CASSYSSGRTGELFF